Given below is one T cell receptor beta chain in context. Its antigen is unidentified. The germline V gene has CDR1 GTSNPN and CDR2 SVGIG (reference sequence). This CDR3 comprises 14 residues. Trimming took off 2 bases at V and 3 bases at J, with 14 bases between the two ends. This sample was taken from a study of shared clonotypes between healthy human individuals. How the authors handled the data: From ImmunoSEQ came sequences covering only the junction and carrying no quality scores, so filtering differed. Clones were read by immunoSEQ multiplex PCR, and TCRdb kept only the in-frame ones, dropping some. D and trimming come from the DNA, and the V and J calls and clone size come from that table. Of approximately 1,500,000 clones in the sample, 95% to 99% were seen once. Findings and caveats of the study: It was the non-shared clonotypes that had lower generation probabilities than clonotypes shared by all four donors. It was only blood that was sampled, and tissue repertoires likely differ.

This receptor was taken from a man aged 25 to 45 in good health. The J gene is TRBJ2-7, the V gene TRBV30; D perhaps matches TRBD1 (5 bases). Sequenced material: naive CD4+ T cells sorted from blood. Subset defined: CD45RA+ positively selected. The CDR3 is CAWSTGAGIYEQYF. The CDR3 DNA sequence: TGTGCCTGGAGTACTGGGGCAGGGATCTACGAGCAGTACTTC.